Sequencing of this T cell receptor beta chain was carried out in a study of T cells in Graves' hyperthyroidism and ophthalmopathy. This clonotype appeared many times. Germline assignment: CDR1 SGHRS and CDR2 YFSETQ. V was clipped by 2 bases and J by 7 bases, with 4 bases between them. The CDR3 covers 12 residues. Each person with ophthalmopathy scored at least 3 on the Clinical Activity Score, reached NOSPECS grade 4 or higher, and had been ill under 3 months. The TCR beta CDR3 regions underwent amplification using RNA transcripts as the source. The HTBI primer set was used in a first-round RT-PCR of the TCR CDR3. TCRdb re-called the multiplex PCR reads through MiXCR, storing one row per CDR3 protein. This sample has over 350,000 distinct CDR3 sequences; about a fifth occur once, and the top ten carry around two fifths.

Sequenced: blood. The chain couples TRBV5-1 to TRBJ1-6, with unresolved D. The sequence came from a man aged 18 to 30 with Graves' ophthalmopathy. CDR3 residues: CASSFQNSPLHF. The CDR3 DNA reads TGCGCCAGCAGCTTTCAAAATTCACCCCTCCACTTT.